This is a list of T cell receptor beta chains from one sample in a study of CD8 T cells in Susac syndrome. One entry per CDR3 protein, called by TCRdb with MiXCR from the immunoSEQ multiplex PCR reads. This sample has about 150,000 distinct CDR3 sequences, with approximately 96% found just once. Sequencing was performed on CD4+ T cells from PBMCs. The origin of the receptors is a human donor with Susac syndrome. Both conserved end residues are part of each CDR3. Fields, in order: clone size, V gene, D gene, J gene, CDR3 DNA, CDR3 protein. A D gene is named only where the DNA matches it firmly. The size of a clone is reported for some rows only, either as once, few or many, or as a class for expanded clones.

clone size: .; V gene: TRBV20-1; D gene: .; J gene: TRBJ1-2; CDR3 DNA: TGCAGTCATTCCGTTCCTACAGGGTCGAGTGGCTACACCTTC; CDR3 protein: CSHSVPTGSSGYTF
clone size: .; V gene: TRBV7-3; D gene: .; J gene: TRBJ2-2; CDR3 DNA: TGTGCCAGCAGCACGGACAGAAACACCGGGGAGCTGTTTTTT; CDR3 protein: CASSTDRNTGELFF
clone size: .; V gene: TRBV25-1; D gene: .; J gene: TRBJ1-1; CDR3 DNA: TGTGCCAGCAGGGTCGCAGGGACCACTGAAGCTTTCTTT; CDR3 protein: CASRVAGTTEAFF
clone size: .; V gene: TRBV9; D gene: TRBD1; J gene: TRBJ2-7; CDR3 DNA: TGTGCCAGCAGCGTAGGAGTAGGACAGGCGGCCTACGAGCAGTACTTC; CDR3 protein: CASSVGVGQAAYEQYF
clone size: .; V gene: TRBV20-1; D gene: .; J gene: TRBJ2-5; CDR3 DNA: TGCAGTGCTAGGCCGGGGATCGGGGAGACCCAGTACTTC; CDR3 protein: CSARPGIGETQYF
clone size: .; V gene: TRBV29-1; D gene: TRBD1; J gene: TRBJ1-2; CDR3 DNA: TGCAGCGTAAGACAGGGGAGTCGGCCTGGCTACACCTTC; CDR3 protein: CSVRQGSRPGYTF
clone size: .; V gene: TRBV5-1; D gene: .; J gene: TRBJ2-1; CDR3 DNA: TGCGCCAGCAGCTTGGACTTCAATGGTGAGCAGTTCTTC; CDR3 protein: CASSLDFNGEQFF
clone size: .; V gene: TRBV4-2; D gene: TRBD2; J gene: TRBJ2-1; CDR3 DNA: TGTGCCAGCAGCCCCTTTTTAGCGGGGGCGGGGAATGAGCAGTTCTTC; CDR3 protein: CASSPFLAGAGNEQFF
clone size: .; V gene: TRBV12-5; D gene: .; J gene: TRBJ2-3; CDR3 DNA: TGTGCTAGTGGCCCAGGGGCAGATACGCAGTATTTT; CDR3 protein: CASGPGADTQYF
clone size: .; V gene: TRBV4-1; D gene: .; J gene: TRBJ2-3; CDR3 DNA: TGCGCCAGCAGCCAAGTGAACCTTATTTCCACAGATACGCAGTATTTT; CDR3 protein: CASSQVNLISTDTQYF
clone size: once; V gene: TRBV12-3/TRBV12-4; D gene: .; J gene: TRBJ2-3; CDR3 DNA: TGTGCCAGCAGCCGGGACTCGAAAGATACGCAGTATTTT; CDR3 protein: CASSRDSKDTQYF
clone size: .; V gene: TRBV14; D gene: .; J gene: TRBJ2-7; CDR3 DNA: TGTGCCAGCAGCCCGAACGGGGGACCCTACGAGCAGTACTTC; CDR3 protein: CASSPNGGPYEQYF
clone size: .; V gene: TRBV19; D gene: .; J gene: TRBJ2-4; CDR3 DNA: TGTGCCAGTAGTGCGGTGAAAAACATTCAGTACTTC; CDR3 protein: CASSAVKNIQYF
clone size: .; V gene: TRBV7-9; D gene: .; J gene: TRBJ2-4; CDR3 DNA: TGTGCCAGCAGCTTAGCGCACCTAAACATTCAGTACTTC; CDR3 protein: CASSLAHLNIQYF
clone size: .; V gene: TRBV7-2; D gene: .; J gene: TRBJ2-5; CDR3 DNA: TGTGCCAGCAGCGGGGGGGCCGGGGAGACCCAGTACTTC; CDR3 protein: CASSGGAGETQYF
clone size: few; V gene: TRBV14; D gene: .; J gene: TRBJ1-2; CDR3 DNA: TGTGCCAGCAGCCAAGATCTGGCCAGAGGAGGCTATGGCTACACCTTC; CDR3 protein: CASSQDLARGGYGYTF
clone size: .; V gene: TRBV10-3; D gene: TRBD2; J gene: TRBJ2-1; CDR3 DNA: TGTGCCATCAGTGAGAGACTAGCGGGGACCAATGAGCAGTTCTTC; CDR3 protein: CAISERLAGTNEQFF
clone size: .; V gene: TRBV29-1; D gene: TRBD1; J gene: TRBJ2-6; CDR3 DNA: TGCAGCGTGGGTAGCCGGGACAGAATCCTCTCTGGGGCCAACGTCCTGACTTTC; CDR3 protein: CSVGSRDRILSGANVLTF
clone size: .; V gene: TRBV2; D gene: TRBD2; J gene: TRBJ2-2; CDR3 DNA: TGTGCCAGCACCAGTAGCGGGGGGGCCGTCACCGGGGAGCTGTTTTTT; CDR3 protein: CASTSSGGAVTGELFF
clone size: .; V gene: TRBV6-5; D gene: TRBD1; J gene: TRBJ2-6; CDR3 DNA: TGTGCCAGCAGACTTACAGGGGCTGGGGCCAACGTCCTGACTTTC; CDR3 protein: CASRLTGAGANVLTF
clone size: .; V gene: TRBV20-1; D gene: .; J gene: TRBJ2-3; CDR3 DNA: TGCAGTGCTAGAGCGTTTGAGGGATCTGATACGCAGTATTTT; CDR3 protein: CSARAFEGSDTQYF
clone size: .; V gene: TRBV20-1; D gene: TRBD1; J gene: TRBJ1-2; CDR3 DNA: TGCAGTGCTAGCTCTGACAGGGGGAATGGCTACACCTTC; CDR3 protein: CSASSDRGNGYTF
clone size: .; V gene: TRBV7-9; D gene: .; J gene: TRBJ2-1; CDR3 DNA: TGTGCCAGCAGCTTAATCGATGAGCAGTTCTTC; CDR3 protein: CASSLIDEQFF
clone size: .; V gene: TRBV20-1; D gene: TRBD2; J gene: TRBJ2-1; CDR3 DNA: TGCAGTGCCGCCGGGACTAGCGGGACTGAGCAGTTCTTC; CDR3 protein: CSAAGTSGTEQFF
clone size: .; V gene: TRBV29-1; D gene: TRBD1; J gene: TRBJ1-2; CDR3 DNA: TGCAGCGTTGCTACAGGGGACTATGGCTACACCTTC; CDR3 protein: CSVATGDYGYTF
clone size: .; V gene: TRBV24-1; D gene: TRBD1; J gene: TRBJ2-1; CDR3 DNA: TGTGCCACCGAAGTCCGGCCTGGGACAGGGCAGTTCTTC; CDR3 protein: CATEVRPGTGQFF
clone size: once; V gene: TRBV6-2/TRBV6-3; D gene: .; J gene: TRBJ2-7; CDR3 DNA: TGTGCCAGCACCCTATTCGGCTTAACCTACGAGCAGTACTTC; CDR3 protein: CASTLFGLTYEQYF
clone size: .; V gene: TRBV3-1; D gene: .; J gene: TRBJ2-3; CDR3 DNA: TGTGCCAGCAGCCAAGAGACAGCCACAGATACGCAGTATTTT; CDR3 protein: CASSQETATDTQYF
clone size: .; V gene: TRBV20-1; D gene: TRBD1; J gene: TRBJ1-2; CDR3 DNA: TGCAGTGCTAGTAATCCACAGGGGCTTCGTGGCTACACCTTC; CDR3 protein: CSASNPQGLRGYTF
clone size: .; V gene: TRBV7-3; D gene: TRBD1; J gene: TRBJ1-6; CDR3 DNA: TGTGCCAGCAACTTAACAGGGGATCCCTTAGGGTCACCCCTCCACTTT; CDR3 protein: CASNLTGDPLGSPLHF
clone size: .; V gene: TRBV20-1; D gene: .; J gene: TRBJ2-7; CDR3 DNA: TGCAGTGCTAGAGTATGGGGGTATAGCGACGAGCAGTACTTC; CDR3 protein: CSARVWGYSDEQYF
clone size: .; V gene: TRBV29-1; D gene: .; J gene: TRBJ2-4; CDR3 DNA: TGCAGCGTTGGGGGGCGGGACAGAAACATTCAGTACTTC; CDR3 protein: CSVGGRDRNIQYF
clone size: .; V gene: TRBV18; D gene: .; J gene: TRBJ2-7; CDR3 DNA: TGTGCCAGCTCACCACTCGGGCGTAGTGAGCAGTACTTC; CDR3 protein: CASSPLGRSEQYF
clone size: .; V gene: TRBV4-1; D gene: TRBD1; J gene: TRBJ1-2; CDR3 DNA: TGCGCCAGCAGCCAAGAAGGAGGACAGGGGCCTAGAGGCTACACCTTC; CDR3 protein: CASSQEGGQGPRGYTF
clone size: once; V gene: TRBV20-1; D gene: .; J gene: TRBJ1-4; CDR3 DNA: TGCAGTGCTACCGGGCGGGAGAAACTGTTTTTT; CDR3 protein: CSATGREKLFF
clone size: .; V gene: TRBV20-1; D gene: TRBD1; J gene: TRBJ2-5; CDR3 DNA: TGCAGTGCTAAGACAGGGGGCGCACAAGAGACCCAGTACTTC; CDR3 protein: CSAKTGGAQETQYF
clone size: .; V gene: TRBV29-1; D gene: .; J gene: TRBJ2-5; CDR3 DNA: TGCAGCGTCCCGGAGGGCGTGGAGACCCAGTACTTC; CDR3 protein: CSVPEGVETQYF
clone size: .; V gene: TRBV6-2/TRBV6-3; D gene: .; J gene: TRBJ1-5; CDR3 DNA: TGTGCCAGCAGTTACGCAGGGGCAAATCAGCCCCAGCATTTT; CDR3 protein: CASSYAGANQPQHF
clone size: .; V gene: TRBV20-1; D gene: TRBD1; J gene: TRBJ2-1; CDR3 DNA: TGCAGTGCTCGTCGGGACAGGGGCTACAATGAGCAGTTCTTC; CDR3 protein: CSARRDRGYNEQFF
clone size: few; V gene: TRBV2; D gene: .; J gene: TRBJ2-3; CDR3 DNA: TGTGCCAGCAGTTTAACCACAGATACGCAGTATTTT; CDR3 protein: CASSLTTDTQYF
clone size: .; V gene: TRBV12-3/TRBV12-4; D gene: .; J gene: TRBJ2-7; CDR3 DNA: TGTGCCAGCAGTCTAATCTACGAGCAGTACTTC; CDR3 protein: CASSLIYEQYF
clone size: once; V gene: TRBV29-1; D gene: TRBD1; J gene: TRBJ2-1; CDR3 DNA: TGCAGCGTTGAGGGACAGTACAATGAGCAGTTCTTC; CDR3 protein: CSVEGQYNEQFF
clone size: .; V gene: TRBV28; D gene: TRBD2; J gene: TRBJ2-3; CDR3 DNA: TGTGCCAGCAGGGTAGCGGGGGCCAGAACAGATACGCAGTATTTT; CDR3 protein: CASRVAGARTDTQYF
clone size: .; V gene: TRBV29-1; D gene: .; J gene: TRBJ2-3; CDR3 DNA: TGCAGCGTCGACCAGACAGCCACAGATACGCAGTATTTT; CDR3 protein: CSVDQTATDTQYF
clone size: once; V gene: TRBV7-8; D gene: .; J gene: TRBJ1-2; CDR3 DNA: TGTGCCAGCAGCTTAGCGCGGCGGGGGTTTGACGGCTACACCTTC; CDR3 protein: CASSLARRGFDGYTF
clone size: .; V gene: TRBV29-1; D gene: .; J gene: TRBJ2-5; CDR3 DNA: TGCAGCGTTGAAGATCGCGAGACCCAGTACTTC; CDR3 protein: CSVEDRETQYF